Sequencing of this T cell receptor (beta chain) was carried out in a study of patients and donors after allogeneic stem cell transplantation. The CDR3 runs to 15 residues. This clonotype occurred once. MiXCR, applied by TCRdb to the RT-PCR reads, yields one record per CDR3 protein. Of some 200,000 distinct CDR3 sequences in the sample, 35% to 50% were seen once. This receptor was obtained from a human donor who was either an allogeneic HSCT recipient or a stem cell or donor lymphocyte infusion donor (not recorded which). It is not recorded whose cells these are; they may come from a transplant donor. V gene TRBV21-1 combines with J gene TRBJ1-1. TRBV21-1 is tagged as a pseudogene. Specimen: blood, either unsorted or a sorted T cell fraction (not recorded which). The DNA of the CDR3 is TGTGCCAGCAGCAGCGGAGGTTCTGGGGACACTGAAGCTTTCTTT. Its protein product is CASSSGGSGDTEAFF.